One and the same sample provided the 2 T cell receptor beta chains below, sequenced in a study of blood T cell repertoires in COVID-19. Clones were read by immunoSEQ multiplex PCR, and TCRdb kept only the in-frame ones, dropping some. The table includes some 290,000 clones, 81% detected once. Specimen: peripheral blood. Receptor source: a woman in her sixties with active or convalescent COVID-19.

The genes are TRBV11-3 and TRBJ2-2; D is undetermined. Trimming pared 5 bases from V and 7 bases from J, leaving 17 bases between. The V gene's germline CDR1 is SGHNT and CDR2 YENEEA. The length of the CDR3 is 15 residues. The CDR3: CASSAGGTLGGELFF. The DNA for the CDR3 is TGTGCCAGCAGCGCAGGTGGCACCCTCGGCGGGGAGCTGTTTTTT.

This chain connects TRBV4-2 to TRBJ1-6, with TRBD1 as a possible D gene (6 bases). Trimming took off 1 base at V and 7 bases at J, with 11 bases between the two ends. Germline CDR1 LGHNA, CDR2 YNFKEQ. CDR3 length: 15 amino acids. CDR3 in amino acids: CASSQGWTENSPLHF. CDR3 in DNA: TGTGCCAGCAGCCAAGGGTGGACAGAAAATTCACCCCTCCACTTT.